Shown below are 25 T cell receptor beta chains from a single sample sequenced in a study of blood T cell repertoires in COVID-19. Data came from immunoSEQ multiplex PCR; TCRdb stores just in-frame clones and leaves some out. The sample has some 190,000 clones, roughly nine tenths seen once. The sequenced sample consisted of PBMCs or T cells enriched from blood (not recorded which). The receptor source for this set is a woman in her 40s with acute COVID-19.

The chain recombines TRBV9 with TRBJ2-1; 11 bases are a match to TRBD2. Germline CDR1 SGDLS, CDR2 YYNGEE. V lost 0 bases, J lost 6 bases, and 8 bases stayed unmatched. The CDR3 has 17 residues. CDR3 coding DNA: TGTGCCAGCAGCGTAGCCCCGTTAGCGGGAGGGGTCAATGAGCAGTTCTTC. It translates to CASSVAPLAGGVNEQFF.

The rearrangement joins TRBV4-1 to TRBJ2-7, with 15 positions matching TRBD2. Germline lookup yields CDR1 MGHRA and CDR2 YSYEKL. CDR3 length: 19 residues. V trimming: 2 bases; J trimming: 5 bases; junction bases outside the gene matches: 13. The CDR3 is CASSQLLGLAGGPDNEQYF. The CDR3 nucleotides read TGCGCCAGCAGCCAACTCTTAGGACTAGCGGGGGGGCCCGACAACGAGCAGTACTTC.

A word on this clone: The sample carries other DNA sequences with the same CDR3. The genes are TRBV5-1 and TRBJ2-1, with D hard to call. The CDR3 consists of 14 residues. Per germline, CDR1 SGHRS and CDR2 YFSETQ. The germline V and J ends were trimmed by 0 bases and 2 bases, with 6 bases remaining between them. CDR3: CASSLDRAYNEQFF. In nucleotides, the CDR3 is TGCGCCAGCAGCTTGGACAGAGCCTACAATGAGCAGTTCTTC.

This clone was observed a single time. CDR3 amino acids: CASSLVGSSGNTIYF. The CDR3, as DNA: TGTGCCAGCAGCTTGGTGGGGAGCTCTGGAAACACCATATATTTT. The gene calls are TRBV5-6 and TRBJ1-3; D is undetermined. The V gene's germline CDR1 is SGHDT and CDR2 YYEEEE. V lost 0 bases and J 0 bases, leaving 7 bases between the germline ends. The length of the CDR3 is 15 residues.

The chain uses TRBV19 and TRBJ2-1, with 12 bases fitting TRBD2. CDR1 and CDR2 from the germline V gene are LNHDA and SQIVND (reference sequence). This CDR3 is built from 17 residues. J gave up 4 bases and V 7 bases, and 11 bases lay outside the gene matches. CDR3 bases: TGTGCCAGTATGGCTAGCGGGGGGGCTAGGGAATACAATGAGCAGTTCTTC. The encoded protein is CASMASGGAREYNEQFF.

Comment on this clone: The same CDR3 is also encoded by other DNA sequences in this sample. CDR3 DNA: TGTGCCAGCTCACCACAGGGGGGCAATCAGCCCCAGCATTTT. This codes for CASSPQGGNQPQHF. J is TRBJ1-5 and V is TRBV18; the D gene is possibly TRBD1 (6 bases). Germline V lookup: CDR1 KGHSH, CDR2 LQKENI. The CDR3 is 14 residues long. V lost 1 base and J lost 2, with 6 bases in between.

The chain employs TRBV3-1 (or the pseudogene TRBV3-2) and TRBJ2-1; 8 bases align to TRBD2. The CDR3 has 19 residues. Trimming at V came to 4 bases and at J to 4 bases, leaving 18 bases not matched to a gene. Germline V CDR1 and CDR2: LGHDT, YNNKEL (reference sequence). CDR3 coding DNA: TGTGCCAGCAGCCTAAGCCGGACTAGCCTAACTTCTTTTTACAATGAGCAGTTCTTC. The encoded protein is CASSLSRTSLTSFYNEQFF.

V gene TRBV28 combines with J gene TRBJ1-1, with D perhaps TRBD1 (5 bases). The CDR3 is 15 amino acids. CDR1 is MDHEN, CDR2 SYDVKM, per germline. V lost 8 bases and J 1 base, leaving 17 bases between the germline ends. DNA for the CDR3: TGTGCCAGCTCCTGGGGGGGGACGGGGAACACTGAAGCTTTCTTT. Protein sequence: CASSWGGTGNTEAFF.

The V and J genes are TRBV5-4 and TRBJ2-7, with 9 bases that match TRBD1. The length of the CDR3 is 14 residues. Trimming removed 3 bases from V and 5 bases from J; junction bases left unmatched: 6. Germline loops: CDR1 SGHNT, CDR2 YYREEE (reference sequence). CDR3 sequence reads: CASSSRDRVDEQYF. The CDR3 bases are TGTGCCAGCAGCTCCCGGGACAGGGTCGACGAGCAGTACTTC.

The genes are TRBV5-4 and TRBJ2-7; 8 bases are a match to TRBD1. Per germline, CDR1 SGHNT and CDR2 YYREEE (reference sequence). V gave up 0 bases and J gave up 2 bases; unmatched junction bases: 1. The length of the CDR3 is 14 residues. The CDR3 DNA follows: TGTGCCAGCAGCTTGGCGGGACAGGCCTACGAGCAGTACTTC. Protein sequence: CASSLAGQAYEQYF.

This rearrangement joins TRBV18 to TRBJ2-5; 9 bases line up with TRBD2. Germline V gene data show CDR1 as KGHSH and CDR2 as LQKENI. This CDR3 has 13 residues. Losses at the gene ends were 6 bases for V and 4 bases for J; bases not matched to a gene: 3. CDR3 loop: CASSAGGRETQYF. CDR3 nucleotides: TGTGCCAGCTCCGCGGGGGGGCGAGAGACCCAGTACTTC.

This clone appeared many times. The chain couples TRBV6-1 to TRBJ2-1; D is uncertain. CDR1 is MNHNS, CDR2 SASEGT, per germline. The V end lost 3 bases, the J end lost 3 bases, and 6 bases lay between the germline ends. This CDR3 contains 13 residues. Here the CDR3 reads CASSEGDYNEQFF. The CDR3 bases are TGTGCCAGCAGTGAGGGCGACTACAATGAGCAGTTCTTC.

CDR3 sequence: CASSLGKGAPYEQYF. As DNA, the CDR3 is TGTGCCAGCAGCTTGGGGAAAGGAGCACCCTACGAGCAGTACTTC. The chain joins TRBV5-6 to TRBJ2-7, with no clear D. Trimming left V 0 bases short and J 2 bases short, with 12 bases between. Germline lookup yields CDR1 SGHDT and CDR2 YYEEEE. The CDR3 is 15 residues long.

The rearrangement links TRBV7-9 to TRBJ2-3; 7 bases agree with TRBD2. V dropped 0 bases and J dropped 2; count of bases not matched to a gene: 2. Germline-derived CDR1 and CDR2 are SEHNR and FQNEAQ (reference sequence). The CDR3 consists of 15 residues. CDR3 sequence reads: CASSLAGGTTDTQYF. In DNA, the CDR3 is TGTGCCAGCAGCTTAGCCGGGGGGACCACAGATACGCAGTATTTT.

The rearrangement uses TRBV18 and TRBJ1-1, with TRBD1 matching 9 bases. The CDR3 runs 14 residues. Germline V gene lookup returns CDR1 KGHSH and CDR2 LQKENI. V lost 4 bases, J lost 5 bases, and 5 bases stayed unmatched. CDR3 loop: CASSQGQGKTEAFF. CDR3 sequence (DNA): TGTGCCAGCTCACAGGGACAGGGAAAAACTGAAGCTTTCTTT. Based on the CDR3 plus reference TRBV18 and TRBJ1-1, the full variable domain is NAGVMQNPRHLVRRRGQEARLRCSPMKGHSHVYWYRQLPEEGLKFMVYLQKENIIDESGMPKERFSAEFPKEGPSILRIQQVVRGDSAAYFCASSQGQGKTEAFFGQGTRLTVV.

The chain recombines TRBV9 with TRBJ2-7, with D perhaps TRBD1 (5 bases). The germline V gene has CDR1 SGDLS and CDR2 YYNGEE. This CDR3 comprises 15 residues. V was clipped by 4 bases and J by 0 bases, with 14 bases between them. The CDR3 sequence: CASSPHQGYSYEQYF. Written as DNA, the CDR3 is TGTGCCAGCAGCCCACACCAGGGCTACTCCTACGAGCAGTACTTC. The full variable domain, in which reference TRBV9 and TRBJ2-7 provide the parts outside the CDR3, is DSGVTQTPKHLITATGQRVTLRCSPRSGDLSVYWYQQSLDQGLQFLIQYYNGEERAKGNILERFSAQQFPDLHSELNLSSLELGDSALYFCASSPHQGYSYEQYFGPGTRLTVT.

The genes are TRBV30 and TRBJ1-2, with TRBD1 identical over 10 bases. This CDR3 has 14 amino acids. V dropped 4 bases and J dropped 5; count of bases not matched to a gene: 7. Germline CDR1 reads GTSNPN; CDR2 reads SVGIG (reference sequence). The chain's CDR3 is CAWNSGTGEYGYTF. CDR3 bases: TGTGCCTGGAATTCCGGGACAGGGGAATATGGCTACACCTTC.

This clone was counted only a few times. The chain carries TRBV27 and TRBJ1-2; TRBD1 is a possible D gene (5 bases). CDR1 and CDR2 from the germline V gene are MNHEY and SMNVEV (reference sequence). V was clipped by 4 bases and J by 4 bases, with 13 bases between them. The CDR3 length is 14 residues. CDR3 amino acids: CASSWGGEGYGYTF. In DNA, the CDR3 is TGTGCCAGCAGTTGGGGGGGGGAAGGCTATGGCTACACCTTC.

For this clone: Its ends do not fully match the called genes, so a read error is possible. This chain connects TRBV10-3 to TRBJ1-4; D is possibly TRBD1 (6 bases). The CDR3 has 14 amino acids. CDR1 is ENHRY, CDR2 SYGVKD, per germline. The CDR3 protein is CAISETSMAQGHLW. CDR3 nucleotide sequence: TGTGCCATCAGTGAGACCTCCATGGCACAGGGTCATTTGTGG.

The genes are TRBV2 and TRBJ2-2; possibly TRBD1 for D (5 bases). V was shortened by 8 bases and J by 1 base, with 14 bases between the two germline ends. The CDR3 consists of 15 residues. Germline V gene lookup returns CDR1 SNHLY and CDR2 FYNNEI. CDR3 sequence (DNA): TGTGCCAGCCGGTATGTGGGGCTGAACACCGGGGAGCTGTTTTTT. Its translation: CASRYVGLNTGELFF.

The J gene is TRBJ1-6, the V gene TRBV15; the D gene is possibly TRBD1 (5 bases). CDR3 length: 15 residues. Trimming shortened V by 0 bases and J by 8 bases, and 11 bases separated the two germline ends. Germline V gene lookup returns CDR1 LNHNV and CDR2 YYDKDF (reference sequence). CDR3 region: CATSRDRDWDSPLHF. The CDR3 DNA reads as TGTGCCACCAGCAGAGACCGGGACTGGGATTCACCCCTCCACTTT.

The rearrangement uses TRBV14 and TRBJ2-1; no definite D call. The CDR3 is 12 residues long. The V and J ends lost 5 bases and 7 bases respectively, with 9 bases between them. The germline gives CDR1 SGHDN, CDR2 FVKESK. The CDR3 spells CASSGLVNEQFF. In DNA form, the CDR3 reads TGTGCCAGCAGCGGGCTTGTGAATGAGCAGTTCTTC.

This clone was seen more than once but under ten times. This chain uses TRBV7-9 with TRBJ1-1; maybe TRBD1 (6 bases). This CDR3 spans 14 amino acids. Germline-derived CDR1 and CDR2 are SEHNR and FQNEAQ (reference sequence). V lost 3 bases and J 4 bases, leaving 12 bases between the germline ends. CDR3 sequence (DNA): TGTGCCAGCAGCTTGGGGGCAGGGGCCACTGAAGCTTTCTTT. This sequence encodes CASSLGAGATEAFF.

The chain recombines TRBV6-5 with TRBJ2-5; D might be TRBD1 (5 bases). The length of the CDR3 is 13 residues. Germline assignment: CDR1 MNHEY and CDR2 SVGAGI. Between the trimmed V and J ends, which lost 5 bases and 1 base, there was a span of 8 bases. The CDR3 nucleotides read TGTGCCAGCAGTCCTAGGGGCCAAGAGACCCAGTACTTC. This gives the protein CASSPRGQETQYF.

The chain combines TRBV5-4 with TRBJ2-3; weak D call: TRBD1 (5 bases). With 4 bases removed from V and 10 bases from J, the gap between germline ends came to 13 bases. Germline V gives CDR1 SGHNT, CDR2 YYREEE (reference sequence). The length of the CDR3 is 12 residues. This CDR3 is CASSTPGFAQYF. The CDR3 DNA reads TGTGCCAGCAGCACACCAGGGTTCGCGCAGTATTTT. The full variable domain, with the rest looked up from reference TRBV5-4 and TRBJ2-3, is ETGVTQSPTHLIKTRGQQVTLRCSSQSGHNTVSWYQQALGQGPQFIFQYYREEENGRGNFPPRFSGLQFPNYSSELNVNALELDDSALYLCASSTPGFAQYFGPGTRLTVL.